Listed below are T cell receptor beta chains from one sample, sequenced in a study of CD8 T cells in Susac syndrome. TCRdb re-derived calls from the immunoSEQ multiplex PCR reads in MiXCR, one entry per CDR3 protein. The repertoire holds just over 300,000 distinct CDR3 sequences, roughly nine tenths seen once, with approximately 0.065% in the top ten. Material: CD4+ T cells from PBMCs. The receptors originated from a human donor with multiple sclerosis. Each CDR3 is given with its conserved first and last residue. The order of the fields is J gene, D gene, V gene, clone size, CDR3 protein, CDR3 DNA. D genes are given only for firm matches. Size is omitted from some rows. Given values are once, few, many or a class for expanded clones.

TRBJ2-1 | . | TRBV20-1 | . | CSAPTRSREQFF | TGCAGTGCTCCGACTAGGTCTCGGGAGCAGTTCTTC
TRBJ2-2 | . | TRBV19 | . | CASSMQGVTGELFF | TGTGCCAGTAGTATGCAGGGCGTCACCGGGGAGCTGTTTTTT
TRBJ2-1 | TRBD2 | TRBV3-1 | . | CASSQGTSGGLPYNEQFF | TGTGCCAGCAGCCAAGGGACTAGCGGGGGTCTCCCCTACAATGAGCAGTTCTTC
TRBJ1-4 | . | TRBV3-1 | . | CASSQDIARATEKLFF | TGTGCCAGCAGCCAAGATATAGCAAGAGCTACCGAAAAACTGTTTTTT
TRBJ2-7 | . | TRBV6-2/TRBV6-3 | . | CASSYGIGYGIHEQYF | TGTGCCAGCAGTTACGGTATTGGGTACGGAATCCACGAGCAGTACTTC
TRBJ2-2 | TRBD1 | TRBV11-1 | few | CASSRDRVNTGELFF | TGTGCCAGCAGCCGGGACAGGGTTAACACCGGGGAGCTGTTTTTT
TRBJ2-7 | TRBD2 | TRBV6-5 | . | CASRREGPRGEQYF | TGTGCCAGCAGAAGGGAGGGCCCGCGGGGCGAGCAGTACTTC
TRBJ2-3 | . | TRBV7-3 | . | CASSGGTTDTQYF | TGTGCCAGCAGCGGGGGAACCACAGATACGCAGTATTTT
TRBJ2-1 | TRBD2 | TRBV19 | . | CASSIQYSGLAEQFF | TGTGCCAGTAGTATTCAGTATTCGGGACTAGCGGAGCAGTTCTTC
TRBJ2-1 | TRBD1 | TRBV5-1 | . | CASSSEPGQSWNEQFF | TGCGCCAGCAGCTCAGAGCCGGGACAGTCATGGAATGAGCAGTTCTTC
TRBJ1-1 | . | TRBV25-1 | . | CASRTGNTEAFF | TGTGCCAGCAGGACAGGAAACACTGAAGCTTTCTTT
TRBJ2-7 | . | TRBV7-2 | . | CASSPGTPEQYF | TGTGCCAGCAGCCCCGGGACTCCCGAGCAGTACTTC
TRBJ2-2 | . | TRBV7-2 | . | CATRASSGTGELFF | TGTGCCACCCGGGCAAGCTCGGGGACCGGGGAGCTGTTTTTT
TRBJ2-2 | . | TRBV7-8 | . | CASSSGGRRNTGELFF | TGTGCCAGCAGTTCCGGGGGAAGGAGGAACACCGGGGAGCTGTTTTTT
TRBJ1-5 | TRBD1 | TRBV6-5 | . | CASRRGQYQNQPQHF | TGTGCCAGCAGGAGGGGACAGTATCAGAATCAGCCCCAGCATTTT
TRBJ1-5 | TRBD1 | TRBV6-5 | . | CASSYQDNRGGSNQPQHF | TGTGCCAGCAGTTACCAGGATAACAGGGGAGGGAGCAATCAGCCCCAGCATTTT
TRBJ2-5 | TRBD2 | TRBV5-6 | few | CASSPAGGGHETQYF | TGTGCCAGCAGCCCCGCGGGGGGGGGCCATGAGACCCAGTACTTC
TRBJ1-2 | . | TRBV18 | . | CASSPELEDYGYTF | TGTGCCAGCTCACCTGAGCTGGAAGACTATGGCTACACCTTC
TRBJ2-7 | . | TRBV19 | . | CASSIRNEQYF | TGTGCCAGTAGTATCCGGAACGAGCAGTACTTC
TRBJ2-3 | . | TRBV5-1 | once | CASRPSGTFTDTQYF | TGCGCCAGCAGGCCATCCGGGACTTTCACAGATACGCAGTATTTT
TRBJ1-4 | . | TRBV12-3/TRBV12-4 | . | CASRNTGPNEKLFF | TGTGCCAGCAGAAATACAGGGCCAAATGAAAAACTGTTTTTT
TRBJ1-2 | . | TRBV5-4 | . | CASSPTLGGAFGGYTF | TGTGCCAGCAGCCCCACCTTGGGGGGGGCTTTCGGTGGCTACACCTTC
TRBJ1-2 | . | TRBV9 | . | CASSVMSGNYGYTF | TGTGCCAGCAGCGTAATGTCAGGAAACTATGGCTACACCTTC
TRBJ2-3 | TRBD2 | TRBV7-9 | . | CASSLGTSGLTDTQYF | TGTGCCAGCAGCTTAGGGACTAGCGGGTTAACAGATACGCAGTATTTT
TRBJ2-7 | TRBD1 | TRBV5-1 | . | CASSLELDRAYEQYF | TGCGCCAGCAGCTTGGAGCTTGACAGGGCCTACGAGCAGTACTTC
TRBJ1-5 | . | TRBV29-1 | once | CSVEELRGQPQHF | TGCAGCGTTGAAGAGTTGCGGGGACAGCCCCAGCATTTT
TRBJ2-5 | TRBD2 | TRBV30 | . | CAWSVLVGGAKTQYF | TGTGCCTGGAGTGTACTAGTCGGGGGGGCCAAGACCCAGTACTTC
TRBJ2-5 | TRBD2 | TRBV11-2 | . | CASGTGGGETQYF | TGTGCCAGCGGGACGGGGGGTGGAGAGACCCAGTACTTC